The 26 T cell receptor beta chains below come from one sample, sequenced in a study of technical replicates of blood from a handful of donors. The repertoire was sequenced with immunoSEQ multiplex PCR; TCRdb's copy has only in-frame clones and lacks some. The sample comprises about 97,000 clones, 96% of which are singletons, and approximately 0.37% rests with the top ten. The source material was T cells isolated from PBMCs. Receptors were obtained from a human donor in good health.

The chain uses TRBV28 and TRBJ2-1; 10 bases fit TRBD2. The CDR3 totals 16 residues. Per the germline V gene, CDR1 is MDHEN and CDR2 is SYDVKM. The junction had 5 bases not matched to a gene; V was cut back by 6 bases and J by 0 bases. The DNA of the CDR3 is TGTGCCAGCAGCCAAGAGCGGGAGGGCTCCTACAATGAGCAGTTCTTC. Its protein is CASSQEREGSYNEQFF.

This chain connects TRBV4-2 to TRBJ2-1; 7 bases align to TRBD2. Germline values: CDR1 LGHNA, CDR2 YNFKEQ. Trimming removed 5 bases from V and 0 bases from J; junction bases left unmatched: 7. The CDR3 has 16 residues. The DNA for the CDR3 is TGTGCCAGCAGCGACCGGGGGGTCAGCTCCTACAATGAGCAGTTCTTC. This gives the protein CASSDRGVSSYNEQFF.

V gene TRBV2 combines with J gene TRBJ2-1; 10 bases line up with TRBD2. This CDR3 contains 16 residues. With 4 bases clipped from V and 2 bases from J, the junction kept 5 bases outside the gene matches. CDR1 and CDR2 from the germline V gene are SNHLY and FYNNEI. The CDR3 DNA reads as TGTGCCAGCAGTGGCGGACTAGCGGTTACCTACAATGAGCAGTTCTTC. Encoded protein: CASSGGLAVTYNEQFF.

The V gene is TRBV10-3, the J gene TRBJ1-4; D is perhaps TRBD1 (6 bases). CDR1 and CDR2 (germline): ENHRY, SYGVKD. The CDR3 totals 15 residues. V was shortened by 7 bases and J by 12 bases, with 24 bases between the two germline ends. Here the CDR3 DNA reads TGTGCCATCACCCCTTCCCCAGGGGAGGGGAGGGAACTGTTTTTT. Translating gives CAITPSPGEGRELFF.

This rearrangement joins TRBV5-5 to TRBJ2-7; 9 nucleotides line up with TRBD1. The CDR3 has 18 residues. Germline V lookup: CDR1 SGHKS, CDR2 YYEKEE (reference sequence). The V segment lost 0 bases and the J segment 2 bases; nucleotides outside the gene matches: 12. Written as DNA, the CDR3 is TGTGCCAGCAGCTTGGGACAGGGGGATGTGCGGGGCCCCTACGAGCAGTACTTC. Amino acids: CASSLGQGDVRGPYEQYF.

The V call is TRBV30, the J call TRBJ1-4; the D is unclear. Trimming cost V 7 bases and J 4 bases, with 13 bases left between them. The CDR3 is made up of 13 amino acids. CDR1 is GTSNPN and CDR2 is SVGIG in the germline V gene (reference sequence). Here the CDR3 DNA reads TGTGCCTCGGGTCTATCTCTTAATGAAAAACTGTTTTTT. It is translated as CASGLSLNEKLFF.

This rearrangement joins TRBV9 to TRBJ2-1; possibly TRBD2 for D (5 bases). The germline CDR1 and CDR2 sequences are SGDLS and YYNGEE. With 6 bases removed from V and 6 bases from J, the gap between germline ends came to 13 bases. The CDR3 totals 13 residues. The CDR3 sequence: CASMRSGSNEQFF. The CDR3 DNA follows: TGTGCCAGCATGCGTTCGGGGAGCAATGAGCAGTTCTTC.

The chain is built from TRBV11-3 and TRBJ2-5; possible D gene TRBD2, 6 bases. The CDR3 contains 14 residues. V lost 3 bases and J 2 bases, leaving 10 bases between the germline ends. Per the germline V gene, CDR1 is SGHNT and CDR2 is YENEEA. Here the CDR3 DNA reads TGTGCCAGCAGCTTCGGAGGGCCTCAAGAGACCCAGTACTTC. Protein product: CASSFGGPQETQYF.

The V call is TRBV10-1, the J call TRBJ1-1, with unresolved D. Looked up from germline, CDR1 is WNHNN and CDR2 is SYGVQD (reference sequence). V lost 0 bases, J lost 0 bases, and 8 bases lay in between. This CDR3 has 15 residues. The CDR3 sequence is CASSESGGMNTEAFF. In nucleotides, the CDR3 is TGCGCCAGCAGTGAGTCCGGCGGGATGAACACTGAAGCTTTCTTT.

CDR3 DNA: TGTGCCAGCAGCGTGTTCGCGAACACCGGGGAGCTGTTTTTT. Protein sequence: CASSVFANTGELFF. The genes are TRBV9 and TRBJ2-2; D ambiguous. There are 14 residues in the CDR3. The V end was cut by 2 bases, the J end by 0 bases, with 5 bases between. Germline-derived CDR1 and CDR2 are SGDLS and YYNGEE.

In its sample, this clone was seen once. The genes are TRBV19 and TRBJ1-5, with 9 positions matching TRBD1. The trim removed 4 bases at V and 7 bases at J, leaving 5 bases unmatched. This CDR3 is built from 14 residues. Germline V gene sequence: CDR1 LNHDA, CDR2 SQIVND (reference sequence). The CDR3 region is CASSKGQGGQPQHF. In DNA, the CDR3 is TGTGCCAGTAGTAAGGGACAGGGAGGCCAGCCCCAGCATTTT. Combining the CDR3 with reference TRBV19 and TRBJ1-5 gives the whole variable domain DGGITQSPKYLFRKEGQNVTLSCEQNLNHDAMYWYRQDPGQGLRLIYYSQIVNDFQKGDIAEGYSVSREKKESFPLTVTSAQKNPTAFYLCASSKGQGGQPQHFGDGTRLSIL.

The chain is built from TRBV9 and TRBJ1-1; D ambiguous. CDR1 and CDR2 (germline): SGDLS, YYNGEE. The CDR3 runs to 14 residues. V lost 0 bases, J lost 5 bases, and 11 bases lay in between. The CDR3 nucleotides read TGTGCCAGCAGCGTAGTAGCGGGGTCGACTGAAGCTTTCTTT. Translation gives CASSVVAGSTEAFF.

To note about this clone: Germline is not matched at one junction end, which may reflect a read error. The rearrangement links TRBV11-3 to TRBJ2-4; 7 bases match TRBD1. CDR3 length: 11 residues. The V gene's germline CDR1 is SGHNT and CDR2 YENEEA. CDR3 sequence: CASSSGQLLHF. In nucleotides, the CDR3 is TGTGCCAGCAGCTCGGGACAGCTCCTTCACTTC.

The V and J genes are TRBV4-1 and TRBJ1-1; TRBD1 aligns across 9 bases. The germline V gene has CDR1 MGHRA and CDR2 YSYEKL. V was clipped by 5 bases and J by 6 bases; unmatched bases: 10. This CDR3 has 15 residues. As DNA, the CDR3 is TGCGCCAGCAGCTTCCCACAGGGGGCTGGGGCTGAAGCTTTCTTT. This translates into CASSFPQGAGAEAFF.

J is TRBJ2-1 and V is TRBV19; TRBD2 aligns across 12 bases. This CDR3 spans 20 amino acids. V was clipped by 6 bases and J by 8 bases; unmatched bases: 23. The V gene's germline CDR1 is LNHDA and CDR2 SQIVND (reference sequence). The CDR3 here is CASSTYTLAGGKRPLDEQFF. The CDR3 region has the DNA TGTGCCAGTAGCACCTATACTCTAGCGGGAGGGAAAAGGCCGCTAGATGAGCAGTTCTTC.

The V and J genes are TRBV5-1 and TRBJ2-3; the D gene is possibly TRBD1 (6 bases). The CDR3 spans 15 residues. The V end was cut by 2 bases, the J end by 4 bases, with 14 bases between. The germline V gene has CDR1 SGHRS and CDR2 YFSETQ. The CDR3 sequence is CASSFRRGESDTQYF. CDR3 DNA: TGCGCCAGCAGCTTCCGCAGGGGCGAATCAGATACGCAGTATTTT.

The CDR3 loop is CASSQGGLAAVEQYF. The DNA for the CDR3 is TGTGCCAGCAGCCAAGGGGGACTAGCGGCGGTCGAGCAGTACTTC. The chain combines TRBV4-2 with TRBJ2-7, with TRBD2 matching 11 bases. Germline V gene sequence: CDR1 LGHNA, CDR2 YNFKEQ. V lost 1 base to trimming and J lost 6 bases; unmatched junction nucleotides: 5. The CDR3 spans 15 residues.

Only one count was recorded for this clone. This chain links TRBV4-1 with TRBJ1-5; a possible D gene is TRBD1 (6 bases). The CDR3 runs 14 residues. The ends were cut back, 4 bases at V and 1 base at J, with 8 bases in the middle. Per germline, CDR1 MGHRA and CDR2 YSYEKL. The CDR3 here is CASSRQGSNQPQHF. CDR3 nucleotides: TGCGCCAGCAGCCGGCAGGGGAGCAATCAGCCCCAGCATTTT.

The V call is TRBV27, the J call TRBJ2-3; D might be TRBD1 (5 bases). The germline V and J ends were trimmed by 6 bases and 1 base, with 8 bases remaining between them. This CDR3 is 13 amino acids long. Germline loops: CDR1 MNHEY, CDR2 SMNVEV (reference sequence). CDR3 sequence (DNA): TGTGCCAGCAGGCGCAGGGGCACAGATACGCAGTATTTT. Amino acid sequence: CASRRRGTDTQYF.

CDR3 coding DNA: TGTGCCAGCAAACCGACAGGAAGGAATGAAAAACTGTTTTTT. Translating gives CASKPTGRNEKLFF. The rearrangement uses TRBV5-6 and TRBJ1-4, with D tentatively TRBD1 (6 bases). The CDR3 has 14 residues. Germline CDR1 and CDR2: SGHDT and YYEEEE. The V and J ends lost 6 bases and 5 bases respectively, with 14 bases between them. The whole variable domain, remainder taken from reference TRBV5-6 and TRBJ1-4, is DAGVTQSPTHLIKTRGQQVTLRCSPKSGHDTVSWYQQALGQGPQFIFQYYEEEERQRGNFPDRFSGHQFPNYSSELNVNALLLGDSALYLCASKPTGRNEKLFFGSGTQLSVL.

The chain is built from TRBV7-9 and TRBJ2-2; tentatively, D is TRBD2 (6 bases). Trimming cost V 4 bases and J 8 bases, with 11 bases left between them. There are 13 residues in the CDR3. Germline values: CDR1 SEHNR, CDR2 FQNEAQ (reference sequence). CDR3 nucleotides: TGTGCCAGCAGCTCTCTGGCGGGAGGGGAGCTGTTTTTT. Translation gives CASSSLAGGELFF.

This rearrangement joins TRBV9 to TRBJ2-1, with TRBD2 matching over 7 bases. Germline CDR1 reads SGDLS; CDR2 reads YYNGEE. This CDR3 has 15 residues. V lost 2 bases to trimming and J lost 7 bases; unmatched junction nucleotides: 9. The CDR3 DNA follows: TGTGCCAGCAGCGTTCGGGAGGCCGTTAGTAATGAGCAGTTCTTC. Its protein product is CASSVREAVSNEQFF.

The chain has TRBV7-9 and TRBJ2-1, with 10 bases fitting TRBD2. In germline, CDR1 is SEHNR, CDR2 FQNEAQ (reference sequence). The CDR3 spans 16 residues. V dropped 5 bases and J dropped 2; count of bases not matched to a gene: 6. The CDR3 DNA reads as TGTGCCAGCAGCCGGCGGACTAGCGGACCCTACAATGAGCAGTTCTTC. Translating gives CASSRRTSGPYNEQFF.

The rearrangement links TRBV5-4 to TRBJ2-7; the match to TRBD2 covers 13 bases. The CDR3 sequence is 16 residues long. The J segment lost 4 bases and the V segment lost 2 bases, leaving 6 bases of the junction unmatched. CDR1 SGHNT and CDR2 YYREEE come from the germline V gene (reference sequence). In DNA, the CDR3 is TGTGCCAGCAGCTTACCGGGACTAGCGGGAACATACGAGCAGTACTTC. Encoded protein: CASSLPGLAGTYEQYF.

The rearrangement uses TRBV18 and TRBJ1-3; 7 bases line up with TRBD1. The CDR3 spans 17 residues. CDR1 and CDR2 (germline): KGHSH, LQKENI. V lost 3 bases, J lost 2 bases, and 10 bases stayed unmatched. CDR3 bases: TGTGCCAGCTCACCTCCGACAGGGCTAACACCTGGAAACACCATATATTTT. This translates into CASSPPTGLTPGNTIYF.

The chain links TRBV6-5 to TRBJ2-3; a possible D gene is TRBD2 (5 bases). CDR1 MNHEY and CDR2 SVGAGI come from the germline V gene. This CDR3 spans 13 amino acids. V lost 5 bases and J 3 bases, leaving 9 bases between the germline ends. CDR3 protein: CASSRTETDTQYF. The CDR3 DNA sequence: TGTGCCAGCAGTAGGACTGAGACAGATACGCAGTATTTT.